This T cell receptor (beta chain) was sequenced in a study of cytotoxic CD8 clonotypes in ibrutinib-treated CLL. As for the study in general: Outcomes included approximately 25 partial and 2 complete responses; after median around 65 months, roughly 14 stayed remitted and about 12 progressed.

This CDR3 region has 12 residues. The V end was cut by 4 bases, the J end by 10 bases, with 13 bases between. Germline loops: CDR1 MNHNS, CDR2 SASEGT. The planned depth of sequencing spanned 1 in 200,000 to 1 in 1 million T cells. The repertoire was sequenced with immunoSEQ multiplex PCR; TCRdb's copy has only in-frame clones and lacks some. In the table there are about 180,000 clones, approximately 80% of which are singletons. Comments on this clone: Its antigen is not identified.

Study results and caveats: Sampling times (in sustained-remission versus progressing patients) were not the same.

This rearrangement joins TRBV6-1 to TRBJ1-1; D gene unclear. The sequence came from a human donor with chronic lymphocytic leukemia. The starting material was PBMCs, obtained after 24 months of ibrutinib treatment. The CDR3 region is CASSGSLGVAFF. Here the CDR3 DNA reads TGTGCCAGCAGTGGTAGTCTTGGAGTAGCTTTCTTT.